The 19 T cell receptor beta chains below were found in one sample sequenced in a study of T cell responses to AZD1222 COVID-19 vaccine. Libraries were prepared by immunoSEQ multiplex PCR; TCRdb keeps only in-frame clonotypes and omits some of them. The table has roughly 120,000 clones, roughly 88% seen once; the top ten hold less than 10%. This specimen was peripheral blood, taken on day 0 of AZD1222 vaccination. The source is an adult in good health.

This clone was found once. The V and J genes are TRBV29-1 and TRBJ1-1; 8 bases line up with TRBD1. With 8 bases clipped from V and 5 bases from J, the junction kept 7 bases outside the gene matches. Germline CDR1 SQVTM, CDR2 ANQGSEA. The CDR3 loop spans 12 amino acids. This CDR3 is CSPDRGTTEAFF. In DNA, the CDR3 is TGCAGCCCTGACAGGGGCACGACTGAAGCTTTCTTT.

This chain uses TRBV19 with TRBJ2-1; TRBD2 matches 16 bases. This CDR3 has 19 amino acids. The V and J ends lost 5 bases and 8 bases, in that order; junction bases with no gene match: 15. CDR1 and CDR2 (germline): LNHDA, SQIVND (reference sequence). The CDR3: CASSAGTSGGGFYSDEQFF. The CDR3 nucleotides read TGTGCCAGTAGTGCCGGGACTAGCGGGGGGGGTTTTTATTCGGATGAGCAGTTCTTC.

The rearrangement uses TRBV6-5 and TRBJ1-1; 7 bases align to TRBD1. Looked up from germline, CDR1 is MNHEY and CDR2 is SVGAGI. CDR3 length: 15 amino acids. The V gene end was trimmed by 0 bases and the J gene end by 6 bases; junction bases not matched to a gene: 7. Written as DNA, the CDR3 is TGTGCCAGCAGTTACTCAGGGGGCTTTGACTCTGAAGCTTTCTTT. As protein: CASSYSGGFDSEAFF.

This chain uses TRBV28 with TRBJ1-6; unclear D gene. The ends were cut back, 2 bases at V and 9 bases at J, with 17 bases in the middle. The CDR3 length is 16 residues. CDR1 MDHEN and CDR2 SYDVKM come from the germline V gene. The CDR3: CASSLLLRGMSSPLHF. The CDR3 nucleotides read TGTGCCAGCAGTTTACTCTTGAGAGGGATGTCTTCACCCCTCCACTTT.

V usage is TRBV7-9 and J usage is TRBJ1-6, with TRBD1 matching 11 bases. J gave up 9 bases and V 3 bases, and 4 bases lay outside the gene matches. Germline V gene lookup returns CDR1 SEHNR and CDR2 FQNEAQ (reference sequence). The CDR3 contains 15 residues. In DNA, the CDR3 is TGTGCCAGCAGCTTCTCCGGGACAGGGGGTTCACCCCTCCACTTT. Its translation: CASSFSGTGGSPLHF.

The chain uses TRBV7-2 and TRBJ1-1; 11 bases map to TRBD1. Germline trimming cut 7 bases from V and 4 bases from J; bases unmatched to any gene: 5. In germline, CDR1 is SGHTA, CDR2 FQGNSA. CDR3 size: 14 residues. CDR3 nucleotide sequence: TGTGCCAGCACCTCCGGGACAGGGGGCACTGAAGCTTTCTTT. Translating it yields CASTSGTGGTEAFF.

The J gene is TRBJ2-7, the V gene TRBV5-1; possibly TRBD1 for D (6 bases). This CDR3 has 14 amino acids. The germline CDR1 and CDR2 sequences are SGHRS and YFSETQ. V gave up 6 bases and J gave up 6 bases, with 19 bases separating them. The chain's CDR3 is CASKLLFTGTEQYF. CDR3 sequence (DNA): TGCGCCAGCAAGTTGTTGTTCACAGGGACCGAGCAGTACTTC.

The chain combines TRBV19 with TRBJ2-4, with 8 bases identical to TRBD1. The CDR3 consists of 16 residues. Looked up from germline, CDR1 is LNHDA and CDR2 is SQIVND (reference sequence). The V segment lost 2 bases and the J segment 6 bases; nucleotides outside the gene matches: 9. The CDR3 loop is CASSIRQGKYLNIQYF. CDR3 in DNA: TGTGCCAGTAGTATAAGACAGGGGAAGTACCTAAACATTCAGTACTTC.

The V call is TRBV12-3 or TRBV12-4, the J call TRBJ1-3; perhaps TRBD1 as D (6 bases). The CDR3 is made up of 13 amino acids. Trimming cost V 6 bases and J 7 bases, with 13 bases left between them. CDR3 DNA sequence: TGTGCCAGCAGCCGAGACAGGCCTAACACCATATATTTT. Protein sequence: CASSRDRPNTIYF.

This rearrangement joins TRBV6-4 to TRBJ2-1; 11 nucleotides align to TRBD2. This CDR3 has 15 residues. The germline V gene encodes CDR1 MRHNA and CDR2 SNTAGT. After removal of 3 bases from V and 6 bases from J, the junction contained 4 bases not matched to a gene. CDR3 DNA sequence: TGTGCCAGCAGTGATATAGCGGGGGGGCCCAATGAGCAGTTCTTC. Amino acid sequence: CASSDIAGGPNEQFF.

This chain uses TRBV6-5 with TRBJ1-2; D gene ambiguous. Germline loops: CDR1 MNHEY, CDR2 SVGAGI. The CDR3 sequence is 10 residues long. V lost 9 bases, J lost 7 bases, and 9 bases lay in between. Here the CDR3 reads CASFSGGYTF. In nucleotides, the CDR3 is TGTGCCAGTTTTTCGGGTGGCTACACCTTC.

V gene TRBV25-1 combines with J gene TRBJ1-4; 9 bases line up with TRBD1. The germline V gene has CDR1 MGHDK and CDR2 SYGVNS. The trim removed 8 bases at V and 2 bases at J, leaving 9 bases unmatched. The CDR3 has 16 amino acids. The CDR3 bases are TGTGCCAGCGAAGCAGGGACAGGGTCTACTAATGAAAAACTGTTTTTT. Protein sequence: CASEAGTGSTNEKLFF.

V and J are TRBV6-5 and TRBJ1-1; 7 bases match TRBD1. The CDR3 consists of 13 residues. With V trimmed by 6 bases and J by 7 bases, 8 bases remained unmatched. Germline CDR1 is MNHEY and CDR2 is SVGAGI. In DNA, the CDR3 is TGTGCCAGCAGCCCCGGGACAGAAAGTGAAGCTTTCTTT. It specifies CASSPGTESEAFF.

This clone was counted a single time. The genes are TRBV6-5 and TRBJ1-6, with D unclear. Germline assignment: CDR1 MNHEY and CDR2 SVGAGI. This CDR3 contains 15 residues. Between the trimmed V and J ends, which lost 5 bases and 5 bases, there was a span of 13 bases. The CDR3 reads CASSTPRRDNSPLHF. The CDR3 DNA sequence: TGTGCCAGCAGTACACCTAGACGGGATAATTCACCCCTCCACTTT.

The chain employs TRBV13 and TRBJ1-5; D is ambiguous. V lost 4 bases and J 2 bases, leaving 6 bases between the germline ends. The CDR3 is made up of 13 amino acids. Germline-derived CDR1 and CDR2 are PRHDT and FYEKMQ (reference sequence). The CDR3 bases are TGTGCCAGCAGCTCGTGGGGCAATCAGCCCCAGCATTTT. Translating gives CASSSWGNQPQHF. Drawing the rest from reference TRBV13 and TRBJ1-5, the complete variable domain is AAGVIQSPRHLIKEKRETATLKCYPIPRHDTVYWYQQGPGQDPQFLISFYEKMQSDKGSIPDRFSAQQFSDYHSELNMSSLELGDSALYFCASSSWGNQPQHFGDGTRLSIL.

This chain uses TRBV7-9 with TRBJ1-4, with 7 bases lining up with TRBD1. V trimming: 1 base; J trimming: 4 bases; junction bases outside the gene matches: 9. The CDR3 consists of 17 residues. The germline V gene has CDR1 SEHNR and CDR2 FQNEAQ (reference sequence). For the CDR3, the DNA is TGTGCCAGCAGCTTAGTGGGTTCCGGGACAGTTAATGAAAAACTGTTTTTT. Protein product: CASSLVGSGTVNEKLFF.

This clone has just a few counts. The chain links TRBV30 to TRBJ2-7; 7 nucleotides agree with TRBD1. With 5 bases clipped from V and 5 bases from J, the junction kept 12 bases outside the gene matches. Germline V lookup: CDR1 GTSNPN, CDR2 SVGIG (reference sequence). The CDR3 consists of 14 residues. CDR3 protein: CAWVKPGQSHEQYF. The CDR3 coding sequence is TGTGCCTGGGTGAAACCGGGACAGAGCCACGAGCAGTACTTC.

Only one count was recorded for this clone. This rearrangement joins TRBV3-1 (or the pseudogene TRBV3-2) to TRBJ2-7; 12 nucleotides align to TRBD1. The CDR3 covers 15 residues. CDR1 is LGHDT, CDR2 YNNKEL, per germline (reference sequence). V shed 2 bases, J shed 4 bases, and the junction held 3 bases outside the gene matches. The CDR3 spells CASSQTGQGAYEQYF. The CDR3 DNA is TGTGCCAGCAGCCAAACGGGACAGGGGGCATACGAGCAGTACTTC.

The genes are TRBV5-8 and TRBJ1-6, with TRBD1 matching 10 bases. Germline assignment: CDR1 SGHTS and CDR2 YDEGEE. The CDR3 is 16 amino acids. J lost 10 bases, V lost 0 bases, and 7 bases had no gene match. CDR3 residues: CASSLEAGTGASPLHF. The DNA of the CDR3 is TGTGCCAGCAGCTTGGAAGCTGGGACAGGGGCGTCACCCCTCCACTTT.